The rows below give T cell receptor beta chains drawn from one sample of a study of blood T cells in healthy people across ages. TCRdb re-called the 5' RACE reads with MiXCR, one entry per CDR3 protein. The sample lists over 1,300,000 distinct CDR3 sequences, approximately 60% occurring once. The sample taken for sequencing was blood. The receptors originated from a man aged 18-30 years in good health. The CDR3 runs from the conserved cysteine through the conserved F or W. D genes are given only for firm matches. The size entry is marked missing in some rows and otherwise reads once, few, many or a size class.

v_gene	abundance	j_gene	d_gene	CDR3nt	CDR3aa
TRBV5-1	.	TRBJ2-7	.	TGCGCCAGCAGCTTGGCTCCGGACGGGGGCATTCGGTACTTC	CASSLAPDGGIRYF
TRBV5-1	.	TRBJ2-7	.	TGCGCCAGCAGCTCGGGACCCTCCAACAATGAGCAGTACTTC	CASSSGPSNNEQYF
TRBV4-1	.	TRBJ1-1	.	TGCGCCAGCAGCCAAGTGGAGTCGCTGAACACTGAAGCTTTCTTT	CASSQVESLNTEAFF
TRBV2	.	TRBJ2-7	.	TGTGCCAGCACCGCGAACAGGGCTGCTGAAAATGAGCAGTACTTC	CASTANRAAENEQYF
TRBV11-2	.	TRBJ1-4	.	TGTGCCAGCAGCTTAGTGATCCCGGGACACCCTAATGAAAAACTGTTTTTT	CASSLVIPGHPNEKLFF
TRBV12-3/TRBV12-4	.	TRBJ2-6	TRBD2	TGTGCCAGCAGACTATCGGGGGGGCCCGGGGCCAACGTCCTGACTTTC	CASRLSGGPGANVLTF
TRBV7-9	few	TRBJ1-1	TRBD1	TGTGCCAGTAGAGACAGGGGGGACACTGAAGCTTTCTTT	CASRDRGDTEAFF
TRBV4-1	.	TRBJ2-1	TRBD2	TGCGCCAGCAGCCAACTAGCGGATTTCTCCTACAATGAGCAGTTCTTC	CASSQLADFSYNEQFF
TRBV12-3/TRBV12-4	.	TRBJ2-2	.	TGTGCCAGCAGTTTAGGGTTCGCAGCCGGGGAGCTGTTTTTT	CASSLGFAAGELFF
TRBV3-1	.	TRBJ2-7	.	TGTGCCAGCAGCCACTACGACTACGAGCAGTACTTC	CASSHYDYEQYF
TRBV4-1	once	TRBJ2-5	TRBD2	TGCGCCAGCAGCCAAGATCAACTAGCGGGCCAAGAGACCCAGTACTTC	CASSQDQLAGQETQYF
TRBV4-2	.	TRBJ1-2	.	TGTGCCAGCAGCTGGCCGGAACGTGGCTATGGCTACACCTTC	CASSWPERGYGYTF
TRBV7-2	.	TRBJ2-7	TRBD1	TGTGCCAGCAGCTTATCAGGGGGCAACGACGAGCAGTACTTC	CASSLSGGNDEQYF
TRBV3-1	many	TRBJ2-7	.	TGTGCCAGCAGCCAAGATTCAGGGTCCTACGAGCAGTACTTC	CASSQDSGSYEQYF
TRBV21-1	.	TRBJ2-7	.	TGTGCCCGCACTAGCGGCACCTACGAGCAGTACTTC	CARTSGTYEQYF
TRBV6-2/TRBV6-3	once	TRBJ1-2	.	TGTGCCAGCAGTTACGTGGGCTACACCTTC	CASSYVGYTF
TRBV29-1	few	TRBJ2-7	.	TGCAGCGTTGGAGGCGGCGGGCGCTACGAGCAGTACTTC	CSVGGGGRYEQYF
TRBV10-3	.	TRBJ1-6	TRBD1	TGTGCCATCAGTGAGGGGGACAGTAATTCACCCCTCCACTTT	CAISEGDSNSPLHF
TRBV20-1	.	TRBJ2-7	.	TGCAGTGCCCGTACCCAGGACACAACCTACGAGCAGTACTTC	CSARTQDTTYEQYF
TRBV6-1	few	TRBJ2-3	.	TGTGCCAGCAGTGAAGTAGCTGATACGCAGTATTTT	CASSEVADTQYF
TRBV15	.	TRBJ2-7	TRBD1	TGTGCCGCCAGCAGGGGGTCAGGGGGTATCTACGAGCAGTACTTC	CAASRGSGGIYEQYF
TRBV4-3	.	TRBJ2-5	.	TGCGCCAGCAGCCGAGGGCTAACCGGGGAGACCCAGTACTTC	CASSRGLTGETQYF
TRBV5-5	.	TRBJ2-1	TRBD2	TGTGCCAGCAGCTTAGTTAGCGGGGGTCCAAACAATGAGCAGTTCTTC	CASSLVSGGPNNEQFF
TRBV13	.	TRBJ2-3	TRBD2	TGTGCCAGCAGCTCTCGCGGGGGGGCCCCCACAGATACGCAGTATTTT	CASSSRGGAPTDTQYF
TRBV30	.	TRBJ1-2	.	TGTGCCTGGGCGCGGACAGAGAACTATGGCTACACCTTC	CAWARTENYGYTF
TRBV4-2	few	TRBJ2-1	.	TGTGCCAGCAGCCAAGCGGCTAGCGAATACAATGAGCAGTTCTTC	CASSQAASEYNEQFF
TRBV12-3/TRBV12-4	.	TRBJ1-2	.	TGTGCCAGCAGTTTAAGTCCGGGGGTTGCCTATGGCTACACCTTC	CASSLSPGVAYGYTF
TRBV20-1	.	TRBJ2-7	TRBD1	TGCGCCGGGACAGGGGGCCCCTACGAGCAGTACTTC	CAGTGGPYEQYF
TRBV15	.	TRBJ2-7	.	TGTGCCACCAGCAGGGCCCGGGCTAGAACATACGAGCAGTACTTC	CATSRARARTYEQYF
TRBV29-1	few	TRBJ2-3	TRBD2	TGCAGCGTTGGAGCTAGCGGGAGGGCCGGTACGCAGTATTTT	CSVGASGRAGTQYF
TRBV4-1	.	TRBJ2-7	.	TGCGCCAGCAGCCAAAATAGAGGTTCCGAGCAGTACTTC	CASSQNRGSEQYF
TRBV7-9	.	TRBJ1-4	.	TGTGCCAGCAGCCCTAAGGCTGGTGAAAAACTGTTTTTT	CASSPKAGEKLFF
TRBV7-6	.	TRBJ2-7	TRBD1	TGTGCCAGCAGCGATCCGGGACAGGATGTCTACGAGCAGTACTTC	CASSDPGQDVYEQYF
TRBV20-1	once	TRBJ2-5	TRBD1	TGCAGTGCTAGAGAGAACAGGGGGCGCGTAGAGACCCAGTACTTC	CSARENRGRVETQYF
TRBV4-3	.	TRBJ2-7	.	TGCGCCAGCAGCCAAGATCTTGAGCCCTCCGAGCAGTACTTC	CASSQDLEPSEQYF
TRBV4-3	many	TRBJ2-7	TRBD1	TGCGCCAGCAGCAAGGGACAGGGAGACTACGAGCAGTACTTC	CASSKGQGDYEQYF
TRBV4-1	few	TRBJ2-5	TRBD1	TGCGCCAGCAGCCAACCAAGACAGGGAAGGAGACGCCAGTACTTC	CASSQPRQGRRRQYF
TRBV28	.	TRBJ1-4	.	TGTGCCAGCAGCAACCCAACAGGGCTCGAGGATGAAAAACTGTTTTTT	CASSNPTGLEDEKLFF
TRBV3-1	.	TRBJ2-7	TRBD1	TGTGCCAGCAGCCTTTTGGGGACAGGGACGGACGAGCAGTACTTC	CASSLLGTGTDEQYF
TRBV29-1	few	TRBJ2-7	.	TGCAGCGTTGAAGCGATCAGGGAAACCTCCTACGAGCAGTACTTC	CSVEAIRETSYEQYF
TRBV10-3	few	TRBJ2-5	.	TGTGCCATCTCAATTGAGGGGGGGCTAGAAGAGACCCAGTACTTC	CAISIEGGLEETQYF
TRBV4-3	few	TRBJ1-4	.	TGCGCCAGCAGCCAGCCCCCGGGGGCGGATAATGAAAAACTGTTTTTT	CASSQPPGADNEKLFF
TRBV7-2	.	TRBJ1-2	TRBD1	TGTGCCAGCAGCTCCCGGACAGGGCAAGGAAATGGCTACACCTTC	CASSSRTGQGNGYTF
TRBV20-1	.	TRBJ2-1	TRBD2	TGCAGTGCTAGAGATCGGCGGGAGGGCCAATCCTACAATGAGCAGTTCTTC	CSARDRREGQSYNEQFF
TRBV4-3	few	TRBJ2-3	TRBD1	TGCGCCAGCAGCCAGCAAAATACAGGGGTGGTAGATACGCAGTATTTT	CASSQQNTGVVDTQYF
TRBV29-1	few	TRBJ2-7	TRBD1	TGCAGCACCGGGACAGGGGAACCCTACGAGCAGTACTTC	CSTGTGEPYEQYF
TRBV4-3	.	TRBJ2-7	.	TGCGCCAGCAGCCAAGATACTGCAGGGACCGAGCAGTACTTC	CASSQDTAGTEQYF
TRBV4-3	few	TRBJ2-7	.	TGCGCCAGCAGCCTAGCGGCTAGCCCCCACATATACGAGCAGTACTTC	CASSLAASPHIYEQYF
TRBV20-1	.	TRBJ2-7	.	TGCAGTGCTAGAGCTCTACCCCACACAGGGCCCTCTTACGAGCAGTACTTC	CSARALPHTGPSYEQYF
TRBV25-1	.	TRBJ1-1	.	TGTGCCAGCAGCGCTGGGGGGGGACTGAACACTGAAGCTTTCTTT	CASSAGGGLNTEAFF
TRBV18	once	TRBJ2-7	.	TGTGCCAGCTCATCAGGTGAAGTAACCTACGAGCAGTACTTC	CASSSGEVTYEQYF
TRBV20-1	.	TRBJ2-7	TRBD2	TGCAGTGCCTTGGCTAGCGGGAGGGGTGTTCGGTCCTACGAGCAGTACTTC	CSALASGRGVRSYEQYF
TRBV15	.	TRBJ2-1	TRBD1	TGTGCCACCAGCAGAGACGGGACAGGGTACGCTTACAATGAGCAGTTCTTC	CATSRDGTGYAYNEQFF
TRBV21-1	.	TRBJ2-3	.	TGTGCCAGCAGATCGGACAGCCTCACAGATACGCAGTATTTT	CASRSDSLTDTQYF
TRBV7-9	few	TRBJ2-7	.	TGTGCCAGCACGGATATATACGAGCAGTACTTC	CASTDIYEQYF
TRBV14	.	TRBJ1-4	.	TGTGCCAGCAGCCAAGATAGGATATGGGAGGAGGCTAATGAAAAACTGTTTTTT	CASSQDRIWEEANEKLFF
TRBV6-1	many	TRBJ1-6	.	TGTGCCAGCAGCCCGACAGACCAGAATTCACCCCTCCACTTT	CASSPTDQNSPLHF
TRBV2	.	TRBJ2-2	TRBD2	TGTGCCAGCGCGGGACTAGCGGGCCCCGGGGAGCTGTTTTTT	CASAGLAGPGELFF
TRBV20-1	once	TRBJ2-3	.	TGCAGTGCTAGTTGGCCCACAGATACGCAGTATTTT	CSASWPTDTQYF
TRBV29-1	.	TRBJ1-2	.	TGCAGCGTCGCATATAATGGCGGAGGCTATGGCTACACCTTC	CSVAYNGGGYGYTF